Below are 32 T cell receptor beta chains sequenced from a single sample in a study of blood T cell repertoires in COVID-19 (dated by TCRdb to 2019 to 2021). The method was the immunoSEQ multiplex PCR assay. Imported from immuneACCESS, the table was reduced by TCRdb to in-frame sequences with V and J called. These copies leave out some clones; in studies compared against another copy, an unresolved V gene accounts for under half, and the cause of the remainder is not known. In all, the sample holds 100,000 or so clones, and roughly nine tenths of those were seen once. 0.97% of the sample goes to the ten largest clones. The source material was peripheral blood. The origin of the receptors is a man aged 55 to 70 with acute or convalescent COVID-19.

CDR3 nucleotide sequence: TGTGCCAGCTCGACGGGGGGGGTCCCGACCTCTGGAAACACCATATATTTT. As protein: CASSTGGVPTSGNTIYF. The V and J genes are TRBV18 and TRBJ1-3; TRBD1 is a possible D gene (5 bases). The CDR3 extends over 17 amino acids. Trimming removed 6 bases from V and 0 bases from J, with 18 bases in between. The germline gives CDR1 KGHSH, CDR2 LQKENI. Full variable domain (outside the CDR3, taken from reference TRBV18 and TRBJ1-3): NAGVMQNPRHLVRRRGQEARLRCSPMKGHSHVYWYRQLPEEGLKFMVYLQKENIIDESGMPKERFSAEFPKEGPSILRIQQVVRGDSAAYFCASSTGGVPTSGNTIYFGEGSWLTVV.

J is TRBJ1-1 and V is TRBV9, with D perhaps matching TRBD1 (5 bases). Germline CDR1 is SGDLS and CDR2 is YYNGEE. With 3 bases removed from V and 1 base from J, the gap between germline ends came to 13 bases. This CDR3 is built from 15 residues. The CDR3 is CASSGLGLPNTEAFF. DNA of the CDR3: TGTGCCAGCAGCGGACTGGGACTGCCGAACACTGAAGCTTTCTTT.

This clone showed up just once. V usage is TRBV9 and J usage is TRBJ1-3; TRBD1 agrees at 9 bases. The CDR3 loop spans 15 amino acids. Germline V gene sequence: CDR1 SGDLS, CDR2 YYNGEE. The ends lost 4 bases at V and 2 bases at J; junction bases unmatched: 4. The CDR3 loop reads CASSNRQGAGNTIYF. CDR3 in DNA: TGTGCCAGCAGCAACCGACAGGGGGCTGGAAACACCATATATTTT.

This clone has a single count. The chain joins TRBV20-1 to TRBJ2-1; 7 bases are a match to TRBD2. CDR1 and CDR2 from the germline V gene are DFQATT and SNEGSKA (reference sequence). Trimming took 3 bases from V and 0 from J; bases not matched to a gene: 5. This CDR3 spans 15 amino acids. CDR3 loop: CSASRRESSYNEQFF. CDR3 bases: TGCAGTGCTAGTCGGCGGGAGAGCTCCTACAATGAGCAGTTCTTC.

J is TRBJ1-1 and V is TRBV27; perhaps TRBD1 as D (6 bases). The CDR3 contains 16 residues. Trimming stripped 2 bases from V and 1 base from J, with 14 bases between. Germline CDR1 is MNHEY and CDR2 is SMNVEV (reference sequence). CDR3 protein: CASSLRGASWNTEAFF. In DNA, the CDR3 is TGTGCCAGCAGTTTACGGGGGGCAAGTTGGAACACTGAAGCTTTCTTT.

This sequence joins TRBV5-1 and TRBJ2-1; TRBD2 matches at 7 bases. This CDR3 is 15 amino acids long. Germline CDR1 and CDR2: SGHRS and YFSETQ. After removal of 5 bases from V and 2 bases from J, the junction contained 7 bases not matched to a gene. The CDR3 coding sequence is TGCGCCAGCAGAAACTTAGCGGGTACCTACAATGAGCAGTTCTTC. Its protein product is CASRNLAGTYNEQFF.

The chain recombines TRBV27 with TRBJ1-5; weak D call: TRBD1 (5 bases). V was shortened by 5 bases and J by 2 bases, with 7 bases between the two germline ends. The CDR3 is 13 amino acids. The germline V gene encodes CDR1 MNHEY and CDR2 SMNVEV (reference sequence). CDR3 bases: TGTGCCAGCAGTCCCAGGGGCAATCAGCCCCAGCATTTT. It translates to CASSPRGNQPQHF.

This chain links TRBV12-5 with TRBJ2-1, with 10 nucleotides matching TRBD2. This CDR3 has 15 residues. V was clipped by 3 bases and J by 3 bases; unmatched bases: 2. Germline-derived CDR1 and CDR2 are LGHNT and FRNRAP. CDR3 loop: CASGFGTSVYNEQFF. For the CDR3, the DNA is TGTGCTAGTGGTTTTGGGACTAGCGTCTACAATGAGCAGTTCTTC. Together with reference TRBV12-5 and TRBJ2-1, the CDR3 gives the full variable domain: DARVTQTPRHKVTEMGQEVTMRCQPILGHNTVFWYRQTMMQGLELLAYFRNRAPLDDSGMPKDRFSAEMPDATLATLKIQPSEPRDSAVYFCASGFGTSVYNEQFFGPGTRLTVL.

The V gene is TRBV5-1, the J gene TRBJ1-1; D unresolved. V was trimmed by 3 bases and J by 1 base, leaving 7 bases between them. The CDR3 is 13 amino acids. Germline values: CDR1 SGHRS, CDR2 YFSETQ. CDR3 sequence: CASSSHKNTEAFF. CDR3 DNA: TGCGCCAGCAGCTCGCACAAGAACACTGAAGCTTTCTTT.

On this clone: In the same sample, other DNA sequences code for this CDR3. This chain links TRBV7-9 with TRBJ2-1; 8 positions match TRBD2. In germline, CDR1 is SEHNR, CDR2 FQNEAQ (reference sequence). CDR3 length: 15 residues. Trimming removed 3 bases from V and 2 bases from J; junction bases left unmatched: 3. The CDR3 coding sequence is TGTGCCAGCAGCTTTGGACTAGCCCCCTACAATGAGCAGTTCTTC. Amino acid sequence: CASSFGLAPYNEQFF.

The chain uses TRBV4-2 and TRBJ2-1; 9 bases map to TRBD1. After removal of 0 bases from V and 7 bases from J, the junction contained 10 bases not matched to a gene. Per germline, CDR1 LGHNA and CDR2 YNFKEQ. The CDR3 loop spans 17 amino acids. Written as DNA, the CDR3 is TGTGCCAGCAGCCAAGATTACGGGACAGGGAAAGGGAATGAGCAGTTCTTC. As protein: CASSQDYGTGKGNEQFF.

The V and J genes are TRBV5-1 and TRBJ2-1; 8 bases line up with TRBD2. J lost 4 bases, V lost 2 bases, and 5 bases had no gene match. The CDR3 totals 15 residues. Germline CDR1 is SGHRS and CDR2 is YFSETQ. The CDR3 coding sequence is TGCGCCAGCAGCTTTTCCAGCGGGAGTTACAATGAGCAGTTCTTC. It codes for CASSFSSGSYNEQFF.

This rearrangement joins TRBV5-1 to TRBJ2-5, with 7 bases lining up with TRBD2. Germline-derived CDR1 and CDR2 are SGHRS and YFSETQ. This CDR3 is 15 amino acids long. Unmatched junction bases numbered 9, after V lost 0 bases and J lost 7 bases. CDR3 sequence (DNA): TGCGCCAGCAGCTTGGCCGAAGGGACTAAGGTGACCCAGTACTTC. The encoded protein is CASSLAEGTKVTQYF.

The V call is TRBV7-3, the J call TRBJ2-1, with D perhaps matching TRBD1 (5 bases). Germline values: CDR1 SGHTA, CDR2 FQGTGA. V shed 1 base and J shed 0 bases, with 10 bases lying between them. The CDR3 is made up of 16 amino acids. As DNA, the CDR3 is TGTGCCAGCAGCTTAAGTGGGGCCAGCTCCTACAATGAGCAGTTCTTC. Translating gives CASSLSGASSYNEQFF.

The chain combines TRBV30 with TRBJ1-1; unclear D gene. V shed 3 bases and J shed 1 base, with 12 bases lying between them. Germline CDR1 is GTSNPN and CDR2 is SVGIG (reference sequence). The CDR3 has 14 amino acids. The CDR3 protein is CAWRESPGNTEAFF. CDR3 bases: TGTGCCTGGAGAGAATCCCCCGGGAACACTGAAGCTTTCTTT.

The V gene is TRBV11-2, the J gene TRBJ2-5; TRBD2 matches at 16 bases. Germline values: CDR1 SGHAT, CDR2 FQNNGV. The CDR3 is 17 residues long. J gave up 1 base and V 7 bases, and 6 bases lay outside the gene matches. The chain's CDR3 is CASTVGTSGRAQETQYF. The CDR3 bases are TGTGCCAGCACCGTAGGGACTAGCGGGAGGGCCCAAGAGACCCAGTACTTC.

This chain uses TRBV10-1 with TRBJ2-2, with 7 nucleotides matching TRBD2. The V gene's germline CDR1 is WNHNN and CDR2 SYGVQD (reference sequence). The CDR3 is made up of 13 amino acids. Unmatched junction bases numbered 5, after V lost 10 bases and J lost 3 bases. CDR3 nucleotide sequence: TGCGCCACCGGGGGGACTGACACCGGGGAGCTGTTTTTT. Protein product: CATGGTDTGELFF.

This chain connects TRBV6-5 to TRBJ2-5; the match to TRBD1 covers 11 bases. The V gene end was trimmed by 5 bases and the J gene end by 5 bases; junction bases not matched to a gene: 7. Germline V gives CDR1 MNHEY, CDR2 SVGAGI. The CDR3 is 15 amino acids. The CDR3 spells CASSRTGGGRETQYF. DNA of the CDR3: TGTGCCAGCAGTCGGACAGGGGGCGGGCGCGAGACCCAGTACTTC.

The chain employs TRBV5-4 and TRBJ1-2, with D maybe TRBD1 (6 bases). V was cut by 3 bases and J by 4 bases, with 13 bases left in between. The CDR3 length is 14 residues. Germline V gene sequence: CDR1 SGHNT, CDR2 YYREEE (reference sequence). In nucleotides, the CDR3 is TGTGCCAGCAGCTCTCCTGACAGGACCTATGGCTACACCTTC. It specifies CASSSPDRTYGYTF.

On this clone: At the DNA level, this CDR3 is encoded by other sequences in the same sample as well. This chain uses TRBV3-1 (or the pseudogene TRBV3-2) with TRBJ1-6; unclear D gene. The CDR3 totals 14 residues. Trimming pared 1 base from V and 7 bases from J, leaving 8 bases between. Per germline, CDR1 LGHDT and CDR2 YNNKEL (reference sequence). CDR3 nucleotide sequence: TGTGCCAGCAGCCAAGGCCGGTCCAATTCACCCCTCCACTTT. Its translation: CASSQGRSNSPLHF.

The chain recombines TRBV24-1 with TRBJ1-1, with 8 nucleotides matching TRBD1. Germline CDR1 is KGHDR and CDR2 is SFDVKD. There are 13 residues in the CDR3. The J segment lost 7 bases and the V segment lost 7 bases, leaving 7 bases of the junction unmatched. The CDR3 region is CATSPGQESEAFF. The CDR3 DNA is TGTGCCACCAGCCCGGGACAGGAAAGTGAAGCTTTCTTT.

This clone was picked up one time. The J gene is TRBJ1-6, the V gene TRBV7-9, with 7 bases identical to TRBD1. Trimming removed 3 bases from V and 7 bases from J; junction bases left unmatched: 3. This CDR3 contains 14 residues. Germline CDR1 is SEHNR and CDR2 is FQNEAQ (reference sequence). The CDR3 DNA reads as TGTGCCAGCAGCTTTACACAGGGGAATTCACCCCTCCACTTT. It translates to CASSFTQGNSPLHF.

The J gene is TRBJ2-1, the V gene TRBV11-2, with 15 bases identical to TRBD2. Germline values: CDR1 SGHAT, CDR2 FQNNGV. The V gene end was trimmed by 5 bases and the J gene end by 3 bases; junction bases not matched to a gene: 5. This CDR3 is built from 17 residues. Here the CDR3 DNA reads TGTGCCAGCAGCAGGACTAGCGGGAGGGCCTACTACAATGAGCAGTTCTTC. Its translation: CASSRTSGRAYYNEQFF.

V gene TRBV19 combines with J gene TRBJ2-7; a weak D match, TRBD1 (6 bases). CDR1 and CDR2 (germline): LNHDA, SQIVND (reference sequence). This CDR3 spans 15 amino acids. With 1 base removed from V and 3 bases from J, the gap between germline ends came to 13 bases. CDR3 nucleotides: TGTGCCAGTAGTATAGGGACAGCAGAGTTCTACGAGCAGTACGTC. It encodes CASSIGTAEFYEQYV.

The chain links TRBV20-1 to TRBJ2-7, with a weak D call TRBD2 (5 bases). CDR3 length: 10 amino acids. Trimming shortened V by 7 bases and J by 11 bases, and 15 bases separated the two germline ends. CDR1 and CDR2 (germline): DFQATT, SNEGSKA (reference sequence). CDR3 sequence reads: CSGKGEGEYF. In nucleotides, the CDR3 is TGCAGTGGGAAGGGAGAGGGAGAGTACTTC.

The rearrangement links TRBV28 to TRBJ2-3; 10 positions match TRBD2. The CDR3 spans 16 residues. V shed 6 bases, J shed 5 bases, and the junction held 11 bases outside the gene matches. Germline CDR1 is MDHEN and CDR2 is SYDVKM. The chain's CDR3 is CASRSPIAGGGDTQYF. For the CDR3, the DNA is TGTGCCAGCAGATCCCCCATAGCGGGAGGTGGAGATACGCAGTATTTT.

The chain uses TRBV7-9 and TRBJ1-1; D is ambiguous. V dropped 2 bases and J dropped 0 bases, with 7 bases sitting between them. There are 14 residues in the CDR3. Looked up from germline, CDR1 is SEHNR and CDR2 is FQNEAQ (reference sequence). DNA for the CDR3: TGTGCCAGCAGCTTAAAGAACTTGAACACTGAAGCTTTCTTT. Translated: CASSLKNLNTEAFF. Filled out from reference TRBV7-9 and TRBJ1-1, the complete variable domain reads DTGVSQNPRHKITKRGQNVTFRCDPISEHNRLYWYRQTLGQGPEFLTYFQNEAQLEKSRLLSDRFSAERPKGSFSTLEIQRTEQGDSAMYLCASSLKNLNTEAFFGQGTRLTVV.

The chain couples TRBV6-5 to TRBJ2-5; tentatively, D is TRBD2 (6 bases). The CDR3 totals 13 residues. Looked up from germline, CDR1 is MNHEY and CDR2 is SVGAGI. V was shortened by 7 bases and J by 0 bases, with 9 bases between the two germline ends. CDR3 amino acids: CASTGGYQETQYF. As DNA, the CDR3 is TGTGCCAGCACTGGGGGGTACCAAGAGACCCAGTACTTC.

The gene calls are TRBV18 and TRBJ2-5; D gene unclear. The CDR3 consists of 15 residues. The germline V gene has CDR1 KGHSH and CDR2 LQKENI. Trimming stripped 1 base from V and 1 base from J, with 10 bases between. The CDR3 loop is CASSPQFGGQETQYF. The CDR3, as DNA: TGTGCCAGCTCACCACAGTTCGGCGGCCAAGAGACCCAGTACTTC.

This clone appeared once. The rearrangement joins TRBV25-1 to TRBJ2-7; the D gene is possibly TRBD2 (7 bases). Trimming took off 3 bases at V and 3 bases at J, with 12 bases between the two ends. This CDR3 spans 14 amino acids. Germline V gene lookup returns CDR1 MGHDK and CDR2 SYGVNS. The DNA for the CDR3 is TGTGCCAGCAGTGAGGCGGGGGCGCGCTACGAGCAGTACTTC. Translating it yields CASSEAGARYEQYF.

This chain uses TRBV12-3 or TRBV12-4 with TRBJ1-1, with TRBD1 identical over 7 bases. CDR3 length: 11 residues. With 4 bases clipped from V and 11 bases from J, the junction kept 4 bases outside the gene matches. CDR3 nucleotides: TGTGCCAGCAGTTCCCGGGACAGTGCTTTCTTT. Translation gives CASSSRDSAFF.

J is TRBJ2-1 and V is TRBV10-1; 8 bases map to TRBD2. The trim removed 4 bases at V and 9 bases at J, leaving 17 bases unmatched. This CDR3 is 17 amino acids long. Germline CDR1 and CDR2: WNHNN and SYGVQD (reference sequence). CDR3 in DNA: TGCGCCAGCAGTGCAAGCGGGAGTTCCAATGGTATGAGTGAGCAGTTCTTC. It yields the protein CASSASGSSNGMSEQFF.